The next 2 T cell receptor beta chains were all read from a single sample in a study of beta chain features in type 1 diabetes. cDNA synthesis used the whole RNA isolate, giving expressed TCRB sequences. Profiling relied on immunoSEQ multiplex PCR, and the TCRdb table lists in-frame clones only, not all of them. The table includes 140,000 or so clones, approximately 9.2% detected once. The sample consisted of central memory CD4+ T cells from blood. These receptors originate from a man between 18 and 35 years old in good health.

The chain links TRBV27 to TRBJ2-1; 9 bases align to TRBD1. Trimming at V came to 3 bases and at J to 8 bases, leaving 11 bases not matched to a gene. Looked up from germline, CDR1 is MNHEY and CDR2 is SMNVEV (reference sequence). The CDR3 length is 16 residues. CDR3 sequence (DNA): TGTGCCAGCAGTTTTGTCGGGACAGGGTACTCCGATGAGCAGTTCTTC. Translated, it gives CASSFVGTGYSDEQFF.

This clone was recorded a few times. The gene calls are TRBV7-2 and TRBJ2-7; 8 bases agree with TRBD2. Germline assignment: CDR1 SGHTA and CDR2 FQGNSA. The CDR3 consists of 14 residues. V shed 1 base, J shed 4 bases, and the junction held 3 bases outside the gene matches. CDR3 coding DNA: TGTGCCAGCAGCTTAGGGGCGGGGGGTTACGAGCAGTACTTC. Protein sequence: CASSLGAGGYEQYF.